One sample yielded the 21 T cell receptor beta chains listed below, sequenced in a study of blood T cells in healthy people across ages. The use of a sample-barcoded 5' primer and a J-beta primer mix characterized a second PCR of roughly 6 to 11 cycles. TCRdb processed the 5' RACE reads anew with MiXCR; each CDR3 protein has one entry. The sample carries over a million distinct CDR3 sequences, about 45% recorded once. Sequenced material: blood. Source of these receptors: a young woman in good health.

The chain has TRBV28 and TRBJ2-1, with D perhaps matching TRBD2 (5 bases). The V gene lost 4 bases and the J gene lost 6 bases, with 13 bases spanning the gap. The V gene's germline CDR1 is MDHEN and CDR2 SYDVKM. The CDR3 totals 14 residues. CDR3 bases: TGTGCCAGCAGTTCTGCGGGTCCCCTCAATGAGCAGTTCTTC. It codes for CASSSAGPLNEQFF.

This clonotype was counted between two and nine times. This rearrangement joins TRBV6-5 to TRBJ1-5; no clear D. This CDR3 spans 13 amino acids. Between the trimmed V and J ends, which lost 2 bases and 1 base, there was a span of 3 bases. The germline V gene encodes CDR1 MNHEY and CDR2 SVGAGI. CDR3 sequence: CASSYTSNQPQHF. CDR3 DNA: TGTGCCAGCAGTTACACGAGCAATCAGCCCCAGCATTTT.

The V call is TRBV6-6, the J call TRBJ1-2; 7 bases fit TRBD1. Germline V gene lookup returns CDR1 MNHNY and CDR2 SVGAGI (reference sequence). Trimming at V came to 3 bases and at J to 7 bases, leaving 8 bases not matched to a gene. The CDR3 totals 14 residues. The CDR3 here is CASSYSTGASGYTF. The CDR3 DNA follows: TGTGCCAGCAGTTATTCCACAGGGGCAAGTGGCTACACCTTC.

As DNA, the CDR3 is TGTGCCAGCAGCTTTTCCCTTCAAACTAACTATGGCTACACCTTC. Its protein product is CASSFSLQTNYGYTF. The gene calls are TRBV7-9 and TRBJ1-2; no clear D. Trimming removed 3 bases at V and 0 bases at J, with 11 bases between. Germline assignment: CDR1 SEHNR and CDR2 FQNEAQ (reference sequence). The CDR3 sequence is 15 residues long.

There are many counts of this clonotype. This chain links TRBV4-3 with TRBJ2-7, with 9 nucleotides matching TRBD1. CDR1 is LGHNA, CDR2 YSLEER, per germline. V lost 4 bases to trimming and J lost 3 bases; unmatched junction nucleotides: 7. This CDR3 has 15 residues. The CDR3 DNA follows: TGCGCCAGCAGCCCGCGGTGGGACAGGGTCTACGAGCAGTACTTC. It codes for CASSPRWDRVYEQYF.

The chain joins TRBV11-2 to TRBJ1-2; D is possibly TRBD1 (5 bases). The germline CDR1 and CDR2 sequences are SGHAT and FQNNGV. The CDR3 contains 15 residues. Trimming shortened V by 5 bases and J by 8 bases, and 21 bases separated the two germline ends. CDR3 sequence: CASSTVPGGDYGYTF. The CDR3 DNA reads TGTGCCAGCAGCACTGTCCCGGGGGGGGATTACGGCTACACCTTC.

The chain combines TRBV10-3 with TRBJ2-1; D unclear. The V and J ends lost 2 bases and 13 bases respectively, with 18 bases between them. The germline V gene encodes CDR1 ENHRY and CDR2 SYGVKD. The CDR3 contains 14 residues. The CDR3 bases are TGTGCCATCAGTGAGCTTTCGTCCGAAGAGACCCAGTTCTTC. Protein product: CAISELSSEETQFF.

The CDR3 sequence is CASMKRPEAFF. In DNA form, the CDR3 reads TGTGCCAGTATGAAAAGGCCCGAAGCTTTCTTT. The chain links TRBV19 to TRBJ1-1; D unclear. V lost 7 bases and J lost 8, with 11 bases in between. There are 11 residues in the CDR3. Germline V CDR1 and CDR2: LNHDA, SQIVND (reference sequence).

The CDR3 DNA reads as TGTGCCAGCAGCCAACTGACTAGCGGCGAGCAGTACTTC. Encoded protein: CASSQLTSGEQYF. This chain uses TRBV4-2 with TRBJ2-5; TRBD2 agrees at 9 bases. The DNA end lines up better with TRBJ2-7; the J call may be wrong. This CDR3 region has 13 residues. CDR1 and CDR2 from the germline V gene are LGHNA and YNFKEQ.

The chain is built from TRBV20-1 and TRBJ2-7, with TRBD2 matching over 8 bases. The CDR3 is 14 amino acids. Germline CDR1 DFQATT, CDR2 SNEGSKA (reference sequence). The J segment lost 3 bases and the V segment lost 4 bases, leaving 8 bases of the junction unmatched. CDR3 loop: CSATISGMDYEQYF. In DNA form, the CDR3 reads TGCAGTGCTACGATTAGCGGGATGGACTACGAGCAGTACTTC.

The chain recombines TRBV12-3 or TRBV12-4 with TRBJ2-7; TRBD2 matches at 10 bases. The CDR3 is 15 residues long. V dropped 6 bases and J dropped 3; count of bases not matched to a gene: 8. The CDR3 bases are TGTGCCAGCAGCGAAGAACTAGCGGGAATCTACGAGCAGTACTTC. Translating gives CASSEELAGIYEQYF.

This clonotype was observed a handful of times. J is TRBJ2-3 and V is TRBV20-1; no firm D call. The germline V gene has CDR1 DFQATT and CDR2 SNEGSKA (reference sequence). The length of the CDR3 is 16 residues. V lost 5 bases to trimming and J lost 2 bases, with 20 bases between them. The CDR3 here is CSAGRGSQRSTDTQYF. The CDR3 nucleotides read TGCAGTGCTGGACGAGGTAGCCAACGATCCACAGATACGCAGTATTTT.

The chain couples TRBV12-3 or TRBV12-4 to TRBJ2-5; 7 positions agree with TRBD2. CDR3 size: 16 residues. Trimming cost V 5 bases and J 1 base; bases outside gene matches: 10. CDR3 residues: CASSLREAQPQETQYF. The CDR3 DNA reads as TGTGCCAGCAGTCTCCGGGAGGCCCAACCCCAAGAGACCCAGTACTTC.

The V gene is TRBV21-1, the J gene TRBJ2-5; the DNA was not used to check the table's D call, TRBD2. The DNA end is a closer match to TRBJ2-1, so the J assignment may be wrong. TRBV21-1 is recorded as a pseudogene. This CDR3 has 18 residues. The CDR3 sequence is CASSKTTSGSLVQETQFF. The CDR3, as DNA: TGTGCCAGCAGCAAAACGACTAGCGGGAGTTTAGTACAAGAGACCCAGTTCTTC.

V usage is TRBV14 and J usage is TRBJ2-1; tentatively, D is TRBD1 or TRBD2 (5 bases each). Germline loops: CDR1 SGHDN, CDR2 FVKESK. The CDR3 has 16 residues. Trimming took off 4 bases at V and 0 bases at J, with 13 bases between the two ends. DNA for the CDR3: TGTGCCAGCAGCCCCCGGGACCTCGACTCCTACAATGAGCAGTTCTTC. This gives the protein CASSPRDLDSYNEQFF.

This rearrangement joins TRBV4-1 to TRBJ1-2, with D perhaps matching TRBD1 (5 bases). V gave up 3 bases and J gave up 3 bases, with 35 bases separating them. The CDR3 sequence is 22 residues long. From germline, CDR1 is MGHRA and CDR2 YSYEKL. The CDR3 DNA reads as TGCGCCAGCAGCCACCCGCCTCCCGGTGGGCAGGGTTCTGCAAATCTGTACTATGGCTACACCTTC. Protein product: CASSHPPPGGQGSANLYYGYTF.

This clonotype was observed many times. The chain joins TRBV7-2 to TRBJ1-1; D is unresolved. The CDR3 sequence is 13 residues long. CDR1 and CDR2 (germline): SGHTA, FQGNSA. V gave up 0 bases and J gave up 1 base, with 3 bases separating them. The CDR3 DNA is TGTGCCAGCAGCTTAGCCAGGAACACTGAAGCTTTCTTT. Amino acid sequence: CASSLARNTEAFF.

Here the CDR3 reads CASQGGTPGGYTF. Written as DNA, the CDR3 is TGTGCCAGCCAGGGGGGGACTCCTGGCGGCTACACCTTC. The chain couples TRBV2 to TRBJ1-2; 7 bases are shared with TRBD1. The CDR3 is made up of 13 amino acids. Germline CDR1 and CDR2: SNHLY and FYNNEI. J was trimmed by 8 bases and V by 8 bases; bases with no gene match: 11.

The table lists this clonotype with a count of one. J is TRBJ2-1 and V is TRBV20-1; 12 bases fit TRBD2. There are 15 residues in the CDR3. Losses at the gene ends were 2 bases for V and 7 bases for J; bases not matched to a gene: 6. In germline, CDR1 is DFQATT, CDR2 SNEGSKA (reference sequence). CDR3 DNA: TGCAGTGCTAGACAGAGGACTAGCGGGAATAATGAGCAGTTCTTC. Its translation is CSARQRTSGNNEQFF.

V usage is TRBV20-1 and J usage is TRBJ2-1, with 9 bases lining up with TRBD2. Germline V gives CDR1 DFQATT, CDR2 SNEGSKA (reference sequence). CDR3 length equals 16 residues. After removal of 0 bases from V and 4 bases from J, the junction contained 7 bases not matched to a gene. The CDR3 coding sequence is TGCAGTGCTAGAGATTGGCGGGGGGGGGTTTACAATGAGCAGTTCTTC. As protein: CSARDWRGGVYNEQFF.

The V call is TRBV28, the J call TRBJ2-2, with D perhaps TRBD1 (6 bases). V was pared by 2 bases and J by 7 bases, with 17 bases between. The CDR3 runs to 16 residues. The germline CDR1 and CDR2 sequences are MDHEN and SYDVKM. The CDR3 loop is CASSLGPTGSDGELFF. The CDR3 DNA is TGTGCCAGCAGTTTAGGACCAACAGGGTCAGACGGGGAGCTGTTTTTT.